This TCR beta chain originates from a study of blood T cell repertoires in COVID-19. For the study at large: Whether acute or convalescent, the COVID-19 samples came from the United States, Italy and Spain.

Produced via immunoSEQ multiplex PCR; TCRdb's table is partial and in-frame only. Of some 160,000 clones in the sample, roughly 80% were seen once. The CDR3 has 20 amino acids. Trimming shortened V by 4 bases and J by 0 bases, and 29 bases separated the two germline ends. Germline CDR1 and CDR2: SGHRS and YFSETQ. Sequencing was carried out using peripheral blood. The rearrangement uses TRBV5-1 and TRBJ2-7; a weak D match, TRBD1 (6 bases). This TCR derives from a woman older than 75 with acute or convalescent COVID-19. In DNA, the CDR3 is TGCGCCAGCAGCCCTTGGTACAGGGCAGGATCCCAAAGGAGCTCCTACGAGCAGTACTTC. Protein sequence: CASSPWYRAGSQRSSYEQYF.